The 10 T cell receptor beta chains below all came from one sample that was sequenced in a study of glioma-infiltrating T cells after dendritic cell vaccination. Measured with immunoSEQ multiplex PCR; TCRdb has only the in-frame clones, and not every one. The sample includes 110,000 or so clones, around 90% seen only once; the top ten take over 2.5%. Sample time point: after dendritic cell vaccination, including at tumor progression/relapse. This material consisted of blood, taken after dendritic cell vaccination. Every receptor here comes from a human donor with glioblastoma.

This clone was seen once. The chain links TRBV5-1 to TRBJ2-7; 8 bases are a match to TRBD1. The CDR3 contains 14 residues. Germline CDR1 and CDR2: SGHRS and YFSETQ. V shed 7 bases and J 3 bases; nucleotides not matched to a gene: 9. The CDR3 protein is CASSTTGGDYEQYF. CDR3 DNA: TGCGCCAGCTCCACAACAGGGGGAGACTACGAGCAGTACTTC.

Only one count was recorded for this clone. This chain uses TRBV29-1 with TRBJ2-1; 7 bases map to TRBD2. Germline V lookup: CDR1 SQVTM, CDR2 ANQGSEA. The CDR3 contains 14 residues. Unmatched junction bases numbered 11, after V lost 4 bases and J lost 8 bases. The CDR3 here is CSVAPRLAGDEQFF. The CDR3 DNA is TGCAGCGTTGCCCCGAGACTAGCCGGGGATGAGCAGTTCTTC.

V and J are TRBV5-4 and TRBJ2-1; 7 nucleotides line up with TRBD1. The J segment lost 5 bases and the V segment lost 4 bases, leaving 9 bases of the junction unmatched. The CDR3 runs 15 residues. Germline V CDR1 and CDR2: SGHNT, YYREEE (reference sequence). DNA for the CDR3: TGTGCCAGCAGCCTCCGGACAGGAGTAAACAATGAGCAGTTCTTC. Protein: CASSLRTGVNNEQFF.

The chain links TRBV11-3 to TRBJ1-6; the match to TRBD1 covers 7 bases. V lost 5 bases, J lost 4 bases, and 2 bases stayed unmatched. The CDR3 is 14 residues long. Germline assignment: CDR1 SGHNT and CDR2 YENEEA. The CDR3 DNA follows: TGTGCCAGCAGCAAACAGGGGTATAATTCACCCCTCCACTTT. Translated, it gives CASSKQGYNSPLHF.

This clone has a single count. CDR3 bases: TGTGCCAGCAGGGGGACAGAGAACACCGGGGAGCTGTTTTTT. Its translation is CASRGTENTGELFF. The chain uses TRBV2 and TRBJ2-2, with 7 bases that match TRBD1. The CDR3 is 14 amino acids. V trimming: 6 bases; J trimming: 1 base; junction bases outside the gene matches: 2. Germline V gene lookup returns CDR1 SNHLY and CDR2 FYNNEI.

The chain combines TRBV9 with TRBJ1-5, with TRBD1 matching over 8 bases. The CDR3 has 15 amino acids. V was pared by 4 bases and J by 2 bases, with 5 bases of the junction left unmatched. CDR1 is SGDLS, CDR2 YYNGEE, per germline. CDR3 residues: CASSLGQGGNQPQHF. The CDR3 nucleotides read TGTGCCAGCAGCCTTGGACAGGGAGGCAATCAGCCCCAGCATTTT.

The rearrangement joins TRBV2 to TRBJ2-3; 9 bases are shared with TRBD2. Germline CDR1 SNHLY, CDR2 FYNNEI. Trimming at V came to 7 bases and at J to 2 bases, leaving 10 bases not matched to a gene. The CDR3 sequence is 16 residues long. CDR3 DNA: TGTGCCAGCATTGGCTGGTTAGCGGGAGACACAGATACGCAGTATTTT. Translation: CASIGWLAGDTDTQYF. Together with reference TRBV2 and TRBJ2-3, the CDR3 gives the full variable domain: EPEVTQTPSHQVTQMGQEVILRCVPISNHLYFYWYRQILGQKVEFLVSFYNNEISEKSEIFDDQFSVERPDGSNFTLKIRSTKLEDSAMYFCASIGWLAGDTDTQYFGPGTRLTVL.

The chain carries TRBV11-3 and TRBJ1-5, with D possibly TRBD1 on 6 matching bases. V gave up 3 bases and J gave up 3 bases, with 9 bases separating them. This CDR3 region has 14 residues. The germline CDR1 and CDR2 sequences are SGHNT and YENEEA. The chain's CDR3 is CASSFAGVNQPQHF. CDR3 sequence (DNA): TGTGCCAGCAGCTTTGCAGGGGTCAATCAGCCCCAGCATTTT. The complete variable domain, with remaining parts taken from reference TRBV11-3 and TRBJ1-5, reads EAGVVQSPRYKIIEKKQPVAFWCNPISGHNTLYWYLQNLGQGPELLIRYENEEAVDDSQLPKDRFSAERLKGVDSTLKIQPAELGDSAVYLCASSFAGVNQPQHFGDGTRLSIL.

J is TRBJ1-1 and V is TRBV11-3; no reliable D call. The CDR3 runs 14 residues. Between the trimmed V and J ends, which lost 1 base and 4 bases, there was a span of 10 bases. Germline V gives CDR1 SGHNT, CDR2 YENEEA. The CDR3 region has the DNA TGTGCCAGCAGCTTAGGGCTGAGCGGCACTGAAGCTTTCTTT. As protein: CASSLGLSGTEAFF. Variable domain in full (rest from reference TRBV11-3 and TRBJ1-1): EAGVVQSPRYKIIEKKQPVAFWCNPISGHNTLYWYLQNLGQGPELLIRYENEEAVDDSQLPKDRFSAERLKGVDSTLKIQPAELGDSAVYLCASSLGLSGTEAFFGQGTRLTVV.

This clone was seen just once. The CDR3 spells CASSQEWRGSYEQYF. In DNA, the CDR3 is TGTGCCAGCAGCCAAGAGTGGCGGGGGTCCTACGAGCAGTACTTC. The chain carries TRBV14 and TRBJ2-7, with 7 bases matching TRBD2. Germline CDR1 and CDR2: SGHDN and FVKESK. V shed 0 bases and J 1 base; nucleotides not matched to a gene: 3. The CDR3 runs 15 residues.